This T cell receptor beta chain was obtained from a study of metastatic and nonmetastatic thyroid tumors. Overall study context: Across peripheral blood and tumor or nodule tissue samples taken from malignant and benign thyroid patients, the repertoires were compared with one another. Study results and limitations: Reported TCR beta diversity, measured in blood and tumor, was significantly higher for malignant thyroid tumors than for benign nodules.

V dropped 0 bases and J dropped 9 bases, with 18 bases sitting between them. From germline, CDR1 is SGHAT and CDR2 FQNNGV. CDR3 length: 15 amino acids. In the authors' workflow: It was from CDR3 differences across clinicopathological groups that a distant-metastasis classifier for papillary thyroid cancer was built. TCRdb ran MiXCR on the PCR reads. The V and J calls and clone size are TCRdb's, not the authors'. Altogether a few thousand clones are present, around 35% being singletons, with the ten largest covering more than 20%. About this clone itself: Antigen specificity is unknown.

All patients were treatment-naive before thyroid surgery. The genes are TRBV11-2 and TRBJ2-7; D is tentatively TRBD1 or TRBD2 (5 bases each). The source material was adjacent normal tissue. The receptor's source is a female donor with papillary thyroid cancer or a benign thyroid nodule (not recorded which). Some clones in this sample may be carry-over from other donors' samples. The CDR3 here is CASSLDEGRNIGQYF. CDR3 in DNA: TGTGCCAGCAGCTTAGACGAGGGGCGCAATATTGGGCAGTACTTC.